A selection of T cell receptor beta chains follows, all from one sample in a study of T cells in Graves' hyperthyroidism and ophthalmopathy. From the multiplex PCR reads, TCRdb called clonotypes with MiXCR, one entry per CDR3 protein. Here the sample spans some 380,000 distinct CDR3 sequences, about 13% being singletons. Sequenced material: blood. Every receptor here comes from a man between 25 and 39 years old with Graves' hyperthyroidism that later progressed to Graves' ophthalmopathy. The CDR3 runs from the conserved cysteine through the conserved F or W.

j_gene,v_gene,CDR3aa
TRBJ1-2,TRBV5-5,CASSPPVGDGYTF
TRBJ2-2,TRBV20-1,CSARRWDGTSGDTGELFF
TRBJ2-1,TRBV5-1,CASSTGDSYNEQFF
TRBJ2-2,TRBV7-9,CASSLPTSTGNTGELFF
TRBJ2-1,TRBV5-1,CASSLYGPTSGGGHNEQFF
TRBJ1-5,TRBV27,CASSPTGFFGNQPQHF
TRBJ2-5,TRBV5-1,CASSLLGGGASETQYF
TRBJ1-5,TRBV18,CASSSGQAGDQPQHF
TRBJ2-5,TRBV9,CASSVDLGAETQYF
TRBJ1-6,TRBV7-9,CASSRLQGSSYNSPLHF
TRBJ2-3,TRBV20-1,CSASRLSGGADTQYF
TRBJ2-5,TRBV7-9,CASSEQGAETQYF
TRBJ1-5,TRBV27,CASSDVSGQPQHF
TRBJ1-1,TRBV5-8,CASSSAIDRRTEAFF
TRBJ2-7,TRBV11-2,CASSLDLLEQYF
TRBJ1-5,TRBV5-5,CASSPIGTSNQPQHF
TRBJ2-3,TRBV5-1,CASRPETVRRGSDTQYF
TRBJ1-6,TRBV20-1,CSASFPGPNSPLHF
TRBJ1-5,TRBV5-1,CASSKLDRGQSPQHF
TRBJ1-2,TRBV7-9,CASSLVDTHNYGYTF
TRBJ1-3,TRBV4-1,CASSQDGVISGNTIYF
TRBJ2-5,TRBV18,CASSPMTSRGETQYF
TRBJ2-5,TRBV10-2,CASSESPGPETQYF
TRBJ2-3,TRBV12-3/TRBV12-4,CASSPGTVTDTQYF
TRBJ1-2,TRBV24-1,CATSPGTTNYGYTF
TRBJ2-3,TRBV29-1,CSVEGTADTQYF
TRBJ1-5,TRBV30,CAWGQGGNQPQHF
TRBJ2-1,TRBV7-8,CASSSTPSPYNEQFF
TRBJ2-1,TRBV19,CASSTTSGGARYNEQFF
TRBJ2-5,TRBV5-5,CASSLWGPQRETQYF